The 26 T cell receptor beta chains below were found in one sample sequenced in a study of blood T cells in healthy people across ages. A second PCR, run for roughly 7 to 12 cycles, used a sample-barcoded 5' primer plus a J-beta primer mix. In TCRdb, the 5' RACE reads were re-called with MiXCR into one record per CDR3 protein. The data hold roughly 1,800,000 distinct CDR3 sequences, with 49% observed a single time. Specimen: blood. The receptors were sampled from a woman aged 40 to 50 in good health.

The chain is built from TRBV7-9 and TRBJ1-2, with 8 bases fitting TRBD1. V lost 8 bases, J lost 7 bases, and 15 bases stayed unmatched. The CDR3 is 15 residues long. The germline V gene has CDR1 SEHNR and CDR2 FQNEAQ (reference sequence). The chain's CDR3 is CASEGVNRGVFGYTF. The DNA of the CDR3 is TGTGCCAGCGAGGGAGTGAACAGGGGGGTCTTTGGCTACACCTTC.

J is TRBJ2-3 and V is TRBV19; no clear D gene. The V gene lost 3 bases and the J gene lost 0 bases, with 7 bases spanning the gap. The germline gives CDR1 LNHDA, CDR2 SQIVND (reference sequence). The CDR3 sequence is 14 residues long. The CDR3 is CASSIWQSTDTQYF. CDR3 DNA sequence: TGTGCCAGTAGTATCTGGCAGAGCACAGATACGCAGTATTTT.

This chain connects TRBV14 to TRBJ2-3; 7 bases line up with TRBD1. This CDR3 is 17 amino acids long. The junction had 11 bases not matched to a gene; V was cut back by 5 bases and J by 0 bases. CDR1 is SGHDN and CDR2 is FVKESK in the germline V gene. The CDR3 protein is CASSVWDRRTSTDTQYF. The CDR3 DNA reads TGTGCCAGCAGCGTATGGGACAGACGAACTAGCACAGATACGCAGTATTTT. The full variable domain, completed using reference TRBV14 and TRBJ2-3, is EAGVTQFPSHSVIEKGQTVTLRCDPISGHDNLYWYRRVMGKEIKFLLHFVKESKQDESGMPNNRFLAERTGGTYSTLKVQPAELEDSGVYFCASSVWDRRTSTDTQYFGPGTRLTVL.

This chain uses TRBV4-3 with TRBJ2-1; D perhaps matches TRBD1 (6 bases). CDR3 length: 13 residues. Germline assignment: CDR1 LGHNA and CDR2 YSLEER. The germline V and J ends were trimmed by 4 bases and 5 bases, with 9 bases remaining between them. The CDR3 sequence: CASSPGEHNEQFF. The CDR3 nucleotides read TGCGCCAGCAGCCCAGGGGAGCACAATGAGCAGTTCTTC.

This clonotype was seen a few times. The rearrangement uses TRBV14 and TRBJ2-5, with 8 nucleotides matching TRBD1. There are 16 residues in the CDR3. CDR1 is SGHDN, CDR2 FVKESK, per germline. Losses at the gene ends were 1 base for V and 5 bases for J; bases not matched to a gene: 9. This chain's CDR3 is CASSQVAGRGRETQYF. The CDR3 coding sequence is TGTGCCAGCAGCCAAGTAGCTGGCAGGGGGCGTGAGACCCAGTACTTC.

The rearrangement uses TRBV5-1 and TRBJ2-7; 9 nucleotides line up with TRBD1. There are 15 residues in the CDR3. V trimming: 1 base; J trimming: 7 bases; junction bases outside the gene matches: 9. Looked up from germline, CDR1 is SGHRS and CDR2 is YFSETQ. CDR3 sequence (DNA): TGCGCCAGCAGCTTGATTCCGGGACAGGGTTATGAGCAGTACTTC. Its translation is CASSLIPGQGYEQYF. Based on the CDR3 plus reference TRBV5-1 and TRBJ2-7, the full variable domain is KAGVTQTPRYLIKTRGQQVTLSCSPISGHRSVSWYQQTPGQGLQFLFEYFSETQRNKGNFPGRFSGRQFSNSRSEMNVSTLELGDSALYLCASSLIPGQGYEQYFGPGTRLTVT.

This sequence joins TRBV28 and TRBJ1-5; D possibly corresponds to TRBD1 (6 bases). The germline V gene has CDR1 MDHEN and CDR2 SYDVKM. V was cut by 5 bases and J by 6 bases, with 14 bases left in between. This CDR3 comprises 14 residues. CDR3 protein: CASSAGAGFQPQHF. The CDR3 DNA is TGTGCCAGCAGTGCAGGGGCCGGGTTTCAGCCCCAGCATTTT.

The chain has TRBV9 and TRBJ2-5, with no clear D. With the DNA end fitting TRBJ2-7 better, the J assignment may be wrong. Germline-derived CDR1 and CDR2 are SGDLS and YYNGEE. This CDR3 comprises 14 residues. CDR3 bases: TGTGCCAGCAGCGTAGCTTCCGGGTTCGACGAGCAGTACTTC. It translates to CASSVASGFDEQYF.

The chain recombines TRBV6-5 with TRBJ1-2; D perhaps matches TRBD1 (6 bases). The V and J ends lost 3 bases and 0 bases respectively, with 20 bases between them. CDR1 is MNHEY, CDR2 SVGAGI, per germline. CDR3 length: 18 amino acids. CDR3 protein: CASSYLTGGTQANYGYTF. The CDR3 DNA is TGTGCCAGCAGTTATCTAACGGGGGGGACACAAGCTAACTATGGCTACACCTTC.

The chain carries TRBV4-3 and TRBJ1-1; D call uncertain. Germline V lookup: CDR1 LGHNA, CDR2 YSLEER. V lost 0 bases and J 1 base, leaving 6 bases between the germline ends. This CDR3 region has 14 residues. CDR3 nucleotide sequence: TGCGCCAGCAGCCAAGATACCAGGAACACTGAAGCTTTCTTT. Translated, it gives CASSQDTRNTEAFF.

The V gene is TRBV6-1, the J gene TRBJ1-2; 7 positions match TRBD1. Trimming removed 3 bases from V and 7 bases from J; junction bases left unmatched: 5. Germline V gene data show CDR1 as MNHNS and CDR2 as SASEGT. The CDR3 is made up of 13 amino acids. The CDR3 coding sequence is TGTGCCAGCAGTGAGGCAGGGGGACGTGGCTACACCTTC. It is translated as CASSEAGGRGYTF.

The chain recombines TRBV12-3 or TRBV12-4 with TRBJ2-5; 7 bases agree with TRBD2. V lost 6 bases, J lost 3 bases, and 10 bases stayed unmatched. The CDR3 contains 15 residues. CDR3 bases: TGTGCCAGCAGCCCCTGGGAGGGGTCAAAAGAGACCCAGTACTTC. It encodes CASSPWEGSKETQYF.

This sequence joins TRBV29-1 and TRBJ2-3, with 9 bases lining up with TRBD2. CDR1 and CDR2 (germline): SQVTM, ANQGSEA. Trimming cost V 4 bases and J 0 bases; bases outside gene matches: 5. This CDR3 is built from 15 residues. The CDR3 DNA reads as TGCAGCGTTGTCTCTAGCGGGGAGAGCACAGATACGCAGTATTTT. Its protein product is CSVVSSGESTDTQYF.

This chain connects TRBV4-3 to TRBJ2-3; tentatively, D is TRBD2 (7 bases). Germline V gives CDR1 LGHNA, CDR2 YSLEER. Between the trimmed V and J ends, which lost 0 bases and 2 bases, there was a span of 18 bases. The CDR3 sequence is 18 residues long. CDR3 DNA: TGCGCCAGCAGCCAAGATTCCATTGGGGGGGCCCCCACAGATACGCAGTATTTT. Its translation: CASSQDSIGGAPTDTQYF.

This clonotype came up a few times. V is TRBV4-3 and J is TRBJ2-5; tentatively, D is TRBD2 (6 bases). Between the trimmed V and J ends, which lost 0 bases and 4 bases, there was a span of 12 bases. The CDR3 covers 15 residues. Germline V gene lookup returns CDR1 LGHNA and CDR2 YSLEER. The CDR3 region is CASSQDPGRSETQYF. The DNA for the CDR3 is TGCGCCAGCAGCCAAGACCCTGGGAGGTCAGAGACCCAGTACTTC.

The chain uses TRBV27 and TRBJ2-1; 9 bases line up with TRBD1. CDR3 length: 15 amino acids. V dropped 5 bases and J dropped 8; count of bases not matched to a gene: 10. Germline CDR1 and CDR2: MNHEY and SMNVEV (reference sequence). CDR3 in DNA: TGTGCCAGCAGTCTCGGGACAGGGAAGGTTTATGAGCAGTTCTTC. Protein sequence: CASSLGTGKVYEQFF.

This chain links TRBV27 with TRBJ2-3, with 8 bases lining up with TRBD1. V was clipped by 5 bases and J by 2 bases; unmatched bases: 12. The V gene's germline CDR1 is MNHEY and CDR2 SMNVEV (reference sequence). CDR3 size: 17 residues. CDR3 amino acids: CASSPIGQGGPTDTQYF. The DNA for the CDR3 is TGTGCCAGCAGTCCCATTGGACAGGGAGGACCCACAGATACGCAGTATTTT.

V is TRBV27 and J is TRBJ1-2; D unclear. V lost 0 bases, J lost 4 bases, and 15 bases lay in between. The CDR3 loop spans 16 amino acids. CDR1 MNHEY and CDR2 SMNVEV come from the germline V gene (reference sequence). The DNA of the CDR3 is TGTGCCAGCAGTTTATCCGCCCCGGATTTTGGCTATGGCTACACCTTC. It codes for CASSLSAPDFGYGYTF.

Notes on this clonotype: The junction departs from germline at one end; a sequencing error may be responsible. This sequence joins TRBV20-1 and TRBJ2-1; D perhaps matches TRBD1 (6 bases). Germline lookup yields CDR1 DFQATT and CDR2 SNEGSKA (reference sequence). The CDR3 runs to 15 residues. The CDR3 reads CSGVSGVGAYNERFF. In DNA, the CDR3 is TGCAGTGGGGTATCAGGGGTCGGCGCCTACAATGAGCGGTTCTTC.

The V gene is TRBV28, the J gene TRBJ1-2; D unclear. V lost 10 bases to trimming and J lost 4 bases, with 10 bases between them. CDR1 and CDR2 (germline): MDHEN, SYDVKM. This CDR3 has 11 residues. CDR3 bases: TGTGCCATCTTGGACTTCTATGGCTACACCTTC. Amino acids: CAILDFYGYTF.

This clonotype was found a few times. The V call is TRBV7-2, the J call TRBJ2-3; D remains unclear. V lost 2 bases to trimming and J lost 6 bases, with 18 bases between them. Germline lookup yields CDR1 SGHTA and CDR2 FQGNSA. The CDR3 length is 16 residues. CDR3 DNA sequence: TGTGCCAGCAGCTTATCCGGGCTTAGCATATGGGATACGCAGTATTTT. This codes for CASSLSGLSIWDTQYF.

Comment on this clonotype: A junction boundary mismatches the germline segment, possibly from a read error. The genes are TRBV5-1 and TRBJ2-3; 9 nucleotides agree with TRBD2. The germline V gene encodes CDR1 SGHRS and CDR2 YFSETQ. This CDR3 region has 17 residues. In DNA form, the CDR3 reads TGCGCCGGCAGCTCATCCTCTAGCGGGGCATTTACAGATACGCAGTATTTT. Its translation is CAGSSSSSGAFTDTQYF.

This chain uses TRBV15 with TRBJ2-3; tentatively, D is TRBD2 (6 bases). Germline V lookup: CDR1 LNHNV, CDR2 YYDKDF (reference sequence). V lost 9 bases to trimming and J lost 4 bases, with 14 bases between them. The CDR3 consists of 13 residues. The CDR3 DNA is TGTGCCACGGCCGGAGCTAGCGCAGATACGCAGTATTTT. Protein product: CATAGASADTQYF. The full variable domain, in which reference TRBV15 and TRBJ2-3 provide the parts outside the CDR3, is DAMVIQNPRYQVTQFGKPVTLSCSQTLNHNVMYWYQQKSSQAPKLLFHYYDKDFNNEADTPDNFQSRRPNTSFCFLDIRSPGLGDTAMYLCATAGASADTQYFGPGTRLTVL.

V gene TRBV10-1 combines with J gene TRBJ2-5; a possible D gene is TRBD1 (6 bases). V lost 2 bases, J lost 8 bases, and 18 bases lay in between. The germline CDR1 and CDR2 sequences are WNHNN and SYGVQD (reference sequence). This CDR3 is 15 amino acids long. For the CDR3, the DNA is TGCGCCAGCAGTGAGGTACAGGGAAGGCGGTATACCCAGTACTTC. It codes for CASSEVQGRRYTQYF.

The chain joins TRBV6-2 or TRBV6-3 to TRBJ1-5; D call uncertain. V dropped 6 bases and J dropped 3 bases, with 9 bases sitting between them. CDR3 size: 13 residues. Germline V lookup: CDR1 MNHEY, CDR2 SVGEGT. Here the CDR3 reads CASRTRVNQPQHF. CDR3 sequence (DNA): TGTGCCAGCAGGACAAGGGTCAATCAGCCCCAGCATTTT.

In its sample, this clonotype was seen a few times. The chain recombines TRBV7-2 with TRBJ1-6; 8 bases fit TRBD1. Germline CDR1 is SGHTA and CDR2 is FQGNSA. The CDR3 totals 14 residues. V shed 5 bases, J shed 10 bases, and the junction held 7 bases outside the gene matches. The CDR3 DNA reads TGTGCCAGCAGCCCAATTGACAGGGGCTCACCCCTCCACTTT. Translation gives CASSPIDRGSPLHF.